The T cell receptor (beta chain) described here comes from a study of blood T cells in healthy people across ages. Whenever a sample was processed, at least 6 million PBMCs were isolated. CDR3 length equals 15 residues. V dropped 3 bases and J dropped 3 bases, with 12 bases sitting between them. The germline gives CDR1 SEHNR, CDR2 FQNEAQ (reference sequence). For the second PCR, which ran for about 6 to 11 cycles, a sample-barcoded 5' primer and a J-beta primer mix were used. TCRdb processed the 5' RACE reads anew with MiXCR; each CDR3 protein has one entry. This table holds about 760,000 distinct CDR3 sequences, about 25% found once. These sequences were also reported in another study, on T cells of mothers and their children. That paper notes: Donation came from a few healthy Caucasian mothers together with their six children.

This TCR derives from a boy aged 5-17 years in good health. Specimen: blood. The chain has TRBV7-9 and TRBJ1-5; no reliable D call. In DNA, the CDR3 is TGTGCCAGCAGCTTGCACAGCGAGATCAATCAGCCCCAGCATTTT. This encodes CASSLHSEINQPQHF.